This T cell receptor (beta chain) was captured by sequencing in a study of shared T cell receptors in the human thymus. From germline, CDR1 is SGHVS and CDR2 FQNEAQ. With 8 bases removed from V and 4 bases from J, the gap between germline ends came to 15 bases. The CDR3 covers 14 residues. Sequencing was performed with immunoSEQ multiplex PCR; in TCRdb, only in-frame clones are kept and a portion is missing. This sample carries hundreds of thousands of clones, around 87% of them seen once, and the ten largest clones take roughly 0.0094%. The data also belong to a second study, concerning human thymus T cells. From that report: Healthy Finnish infants having corrective surgery for congenital heart defects served as donors. Resections from corrective heart surgery supplied the thymus tissue. A high degree of thymic repertoire overlap among unrelated individuals was reported in related research.

Sequences were obtained from thymocytes. The chain employs TRBV7-8 and TRBJ2-1, with D perhaps matching TRBD1 (6 bases). The clonotype comes from a boy under two years old with a congenital heart defect. This CDR3 is CASGQGTHYNEQFF. The CDR3 DNA reads TGTGCCAGCGGCCAGGGGACCCATTACAATGAGCAGTTCTTC.